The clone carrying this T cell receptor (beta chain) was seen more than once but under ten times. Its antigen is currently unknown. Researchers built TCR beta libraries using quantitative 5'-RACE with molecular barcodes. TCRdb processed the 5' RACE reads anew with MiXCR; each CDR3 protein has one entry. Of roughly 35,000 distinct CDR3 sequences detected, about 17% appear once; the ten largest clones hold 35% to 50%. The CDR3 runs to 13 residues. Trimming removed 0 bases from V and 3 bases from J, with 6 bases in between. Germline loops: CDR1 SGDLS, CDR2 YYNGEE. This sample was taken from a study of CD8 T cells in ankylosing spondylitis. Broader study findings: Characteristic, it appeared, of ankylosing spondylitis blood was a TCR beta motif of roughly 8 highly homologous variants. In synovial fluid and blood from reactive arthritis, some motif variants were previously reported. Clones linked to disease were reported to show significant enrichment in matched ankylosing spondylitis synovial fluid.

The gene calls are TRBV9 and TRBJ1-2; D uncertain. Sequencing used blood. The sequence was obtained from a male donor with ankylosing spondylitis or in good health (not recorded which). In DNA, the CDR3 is TGTGCCAGCAGCGTAGGCGGGGACTATGGCTACACCTTC. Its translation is CASSVGGDYGYTF.